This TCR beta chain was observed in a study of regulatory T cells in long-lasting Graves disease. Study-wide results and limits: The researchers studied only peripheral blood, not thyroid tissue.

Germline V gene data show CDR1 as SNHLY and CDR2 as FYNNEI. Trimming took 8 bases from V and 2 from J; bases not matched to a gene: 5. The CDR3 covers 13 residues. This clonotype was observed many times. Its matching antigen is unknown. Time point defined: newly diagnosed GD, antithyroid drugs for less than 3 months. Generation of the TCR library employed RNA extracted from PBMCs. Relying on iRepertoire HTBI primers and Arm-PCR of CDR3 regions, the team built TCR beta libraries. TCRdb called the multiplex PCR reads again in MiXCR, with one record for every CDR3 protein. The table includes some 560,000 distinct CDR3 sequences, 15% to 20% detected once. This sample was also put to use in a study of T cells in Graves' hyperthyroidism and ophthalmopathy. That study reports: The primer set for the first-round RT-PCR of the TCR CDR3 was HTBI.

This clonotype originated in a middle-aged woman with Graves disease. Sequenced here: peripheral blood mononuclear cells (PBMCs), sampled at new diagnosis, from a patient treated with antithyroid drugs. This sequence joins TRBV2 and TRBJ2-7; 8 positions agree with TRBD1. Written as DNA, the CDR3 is TGTGCCAGCGGGCCCAGGGGGCCCTACGAGCAGTACTTC. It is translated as CASGPRGPYEQYF.